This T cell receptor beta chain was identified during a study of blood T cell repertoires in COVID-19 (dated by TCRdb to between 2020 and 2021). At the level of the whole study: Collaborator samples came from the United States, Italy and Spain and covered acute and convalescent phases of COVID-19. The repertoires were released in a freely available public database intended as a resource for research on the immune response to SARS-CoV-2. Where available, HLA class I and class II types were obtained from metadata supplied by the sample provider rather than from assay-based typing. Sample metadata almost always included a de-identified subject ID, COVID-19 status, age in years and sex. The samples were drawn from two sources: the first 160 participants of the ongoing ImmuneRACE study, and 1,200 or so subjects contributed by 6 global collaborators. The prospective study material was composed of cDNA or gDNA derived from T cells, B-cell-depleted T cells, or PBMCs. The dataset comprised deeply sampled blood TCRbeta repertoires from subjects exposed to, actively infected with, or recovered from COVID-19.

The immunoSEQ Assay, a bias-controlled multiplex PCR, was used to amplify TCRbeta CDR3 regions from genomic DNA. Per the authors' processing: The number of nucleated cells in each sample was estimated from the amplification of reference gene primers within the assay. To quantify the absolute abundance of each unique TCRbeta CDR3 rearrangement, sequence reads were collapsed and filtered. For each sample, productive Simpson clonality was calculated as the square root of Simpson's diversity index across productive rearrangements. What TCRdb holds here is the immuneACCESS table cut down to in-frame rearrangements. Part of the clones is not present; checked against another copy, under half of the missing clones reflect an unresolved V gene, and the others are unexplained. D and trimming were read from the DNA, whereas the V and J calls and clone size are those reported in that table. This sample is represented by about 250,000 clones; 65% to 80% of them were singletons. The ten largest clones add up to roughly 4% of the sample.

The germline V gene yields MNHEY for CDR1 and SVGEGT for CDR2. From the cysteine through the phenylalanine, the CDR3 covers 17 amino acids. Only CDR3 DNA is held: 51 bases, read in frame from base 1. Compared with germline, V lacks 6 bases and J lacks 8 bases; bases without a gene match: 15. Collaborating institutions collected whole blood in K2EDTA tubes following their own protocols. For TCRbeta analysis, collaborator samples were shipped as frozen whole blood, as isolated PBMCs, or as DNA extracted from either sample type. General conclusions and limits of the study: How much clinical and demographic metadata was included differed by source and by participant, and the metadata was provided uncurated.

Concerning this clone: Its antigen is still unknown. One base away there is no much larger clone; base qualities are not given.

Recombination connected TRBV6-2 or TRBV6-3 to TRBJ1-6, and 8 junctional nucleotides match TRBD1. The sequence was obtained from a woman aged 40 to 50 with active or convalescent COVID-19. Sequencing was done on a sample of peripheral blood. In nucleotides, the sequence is TGTGCCAGCAGCCCAACTCCACCCAGGGGGCAGGATTCACCCCTCCACTTT. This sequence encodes CASSPTPPRGQDSPLHF.